The rows below give T cell receptor beta chains drawn from one sample of a study of CD8 T cells in Susac syndrome. TCRdb redid the calling of the immunoSEQ multiplex PCR reads with MiXCR, one entry per CDR3 protein. The repertoire holds roughly 330,000 distinct CDR3 sequences, with 92% as singletons. Sequenced material: CD4+ T cells from PBMCs. These receptors were obtained from a human donor with multiple sclerosis. CDR3s include the opening cysteine and the closing phenylalanine or tryptophan. Each record gives: D gene, clone size, V gene, CDR3 length, J gene, CDR3 DNA, CDR3 protein. D genes are given only for firm matches. Where a row states a size, it is once, few, many or the class of an expanded clone; other rows omit it.

TRBD2,NA,TRBV5-1,16,TRBJ2-7,TGCGCCAGCAGCCCGAAGACTAGCGGGGTCTCCTACGAGCAGTACTTC,CASSPKTSGVSYEQYF
NA,NA,TRBV5-1,14,TRBJ2-3,TGCGCCAGCAGCCCGAGACAGTCAGTGAATACGCAGTATTTT,CASSPRQSVNTQYF
NA,NA,TRBV14,14,TRBJ1-6,TGTGCCAGCAGCCAAGGTACAGCTAATTCACCCCTCCACTTT,CASSQGTANSPLHF
TRBD2,NA,TRBV3-1,15,TRBJ2-3,TGTGCCAGCAGCTCCCGACTAGCGACCCCGGATACGCAGTATTTT,CASSSRLATPDTQYF
NA,NA,TRBV27,13,TRBJ2-7,TGTGCCAGCAGTAGACTTATGGGGTACGAGCAGTACTTC,CASSRLMGYEQYF
TRBD2,NA,TRBV20-1,15,TRBJ2-5,TGCAGTGCTAGAGCCGGTAGCGGGGGGGCCGGGACCCAGTACTTC,CSARAGSGGAGTQYF
TRBD1,NA,TRBV20-1,13,TRBJ1-2,TGCAGTGCTAGACGGACAGGGTTGTATGGCTACACCTTC,CSARRTGLYGYTF
TRBD2,NA,TRBV5-1,16,TRBJ2-2,TGCGCCAGCAGCTTGGGACTAGCGGCCTACACCGGGGAGCTGTTTTTT,CASSLGLAAYTGELFF
NA,NA,TRBV3-1,13,TRBJ1-2,TGTGCCAGCAGCCGGCAGGTGAACTATGGCTACACCTTC,CASSRQVNYGYTF
NA,NA,TRBV14,13,TRBJ1-1,TGTGCCAGCAGCACGTCGTCAGGGGCTGAAGCTTTCTTT,CASSTSSGAEAFF
TRBD2,NA,TRBV4-3,17,TRBJ2-7,TGCGCCAGCAGCCAGGGACTAGCGGGTGGACGCCCCTACGAGCAGTACTTC,CASSQGLAGGRPYEQYF
NA,NA,TRBV6-2/TRBV6-3,13,TRBJ2-7,TGTGCCAGCAGTCGCGGTTCCTATGGCGAGCAGTACTTC,CASSRGSYGEQYF
NA,NA,TRBV7-2,13,TRBJ2-7,TGTGCCAGCAGCTTAGTCCCGCGTTACGAGCAGTACTTC,CASSLVPRYEQYF
NA,once,TRBV10-3,12,TRBJ2-7,TGTGCTTCATCTGGGGGTGGGGGCGAGCAGTACTTC,CASSGGGGEQYF
NA,NA,TRBV7-9,14,TRBJ1-3,TGTGCCAGCAGCCCTGCGGGCTCTGGAAACACCATATATTTT,CASSPAGSGNTIYF
TRBD1,NA,TRBV5-6,14,TRBJ2-7,TGTGCCAGCAGCCGGGGACAGGGGGCCCACGAGCAGTACTTC,CASSRGQGAHEQYF
TRBD1,NA,TRBV7-3,16,TRBJ2-3,TGTGCCAGCAGCCGTACCGGGACAGGAATCACAGATACGCAGTATTTT,CASSRTGTGITDTQYF
NA,NA,TRBV20-1,14,TRBJ1-2,TGCAGTGCTAGGTGGCTAGACGGAGGCTATGGCTACACCTTC,CSARWLDGGYGYTF
NA,once,TRBV7-8,16,TRBJ1-5,TGTGCCAGCAGCTTAGATGGGGCGCGTAGCAATCAGCCCCAGCATTTT,CASSLDGARSNQPQHF
NA,NA,TRBV14,13,TRBJ2-5,TGTGCCAGCAGCTCTCACCTTCAAGAGACCCAGTACTTC,CASSSHLQETQYF
NA,NA,TRBV18,13,TRBJ1-2,TGTGCCAGCTCACTGGTACAGCTGGACGGCTACACCTTC,CASSLVQLDGYTF
NA,once,TRBV5-6,14,TRBJ2-7,TGTGCCAGCAGCTTACGTACCGGGGGCCACGAGCAGTACTTC,CASSLRTGGHEQYF
NA,NA,TRBV29-1,13,TRBJ2-1,TGCAGCGTTTCCGGGGCGTATGACAATGAGCAGTTCTTC,CSVSGAYDNEQFF
NA,NA,TRBV29-1,14,TRBJ2-1,TGCAGCGTTACCATAGGGCGGCCCAACAATGAGCAGTTCTTC,CSVTIGRPNNEQFF
NA,NA,TRBV9,13,TRBJ1-2,TGTGCCAGCAGCTCCAGGGTGGGAGCTGGCTACACCTTC,CASSSRVGAGYTF
NA,NA,TRBV20-1,16,TRBJ1-1,TGCAGTGCCACTGGAATGAGGGGCAGAAGGAACACTGAAGCTTTCTTT,CSATGMRGRRNTEAFF
NA,NA,TRBV18,15,TRBJ1-1,TGTGCCAGCTCACCTGGGGTAAGGAAATCCACTGAAGCTTTCTTT,CASSPGVRKSTEAFF
NA,NA,TRBV7-8,15,TRBJ1-5,TGTGCCAGCAGCTTAGCAGGGGAGGGCAATCAGCCCCAGCATTTT,CASSLAGEGNQPQHF
NA,NA,TRBV5-5,14,TRBJ2-1,TGTGCCAGCAGCTTGAGCCATTCTCCCAATGAGCAGTTCTTC,CASSLSHSPNEQFF
TRBD1,NA,TRBV28,17,TRBJ1-1,TGTGCCAGCGGTCAGGGGGGGGCCAGTCCGCAGGTAACTGAAGCTTTCTTT,CASGQGGASPQVTEAFF
NA,NA,TRBV9,14,TRBJ2-3,TGTGCCAGCAGCGTAGTAGCGGCCCCAGATACGCAGTATTTT,CASSVVAAPDTQYF
NA,NA,TRBV20-1,14,TRBJ2-5,TGCAGTGCTTCCACTCCGGGACTCCAAGAGACCCAGTACTTC,CSASTPGLQETQYF
NA,NA,TRBV7-9,17,TRBJ2-5,TGTGCCAGCAGCTCACCTAAAAGCGGCTGGTACCAAGAGACCCAGTACTTC,CASSSPKSGWYQETQYF
TRBD1,NA,TRBV18,15,TRBJ1-1,TGTGCCAGCTCACCTCGGACAGGGGAGAACACTGAAGCTTTCTTT,CASSPRTGENTEAFF
NA,NA,TRBV19,14,TRBJ2-1,TGTGCCAGTAGTATCGGCCTAGCGTGGAATGAGCAGTTCTTC,CASSIGLAWNEQFF
TRBD2,NA,TRBV27,13,TRBJ2-1,TGTGCCAGCCAGCGGGGCAATGGGTATGAGCAGTTCTTC,CASQRGNGYEQFF
TRBD2,NA,TRBV7-3,16,TRBJ2-3,TGTGCCAGCAGCTCGCAAGCGGGGGGGTCCTTAGATACGCAGTATTTT,CASSSQAGGSLDTQYF
NA,NA,TRBV7-3,13,TRBJ1-2,TGTGCCAGCAGCCCCAACGCTAACTATGGCTACACCTTC,CASSPNANYGYTF
NA,NA,TRBV5-1,18,TRBJ1-1,TGCGCCAGCAGCCGAAGAGGGACTTCACTGGGGGTGAACACTGAAGCTTTCTTT,CASSRRGTSLGVNTEAFF
NA,NA,TRBV20-1,13,TRBJ1-2,TGCAGTGCTACCATTACAGACCACTATGGCTACACCTTC,CSATITDHYGYTF
NA,once,TRBV29-1,12,TRBJ1-1,TGCAGGGGGGGAGGCCTTGGGGTCGAAGCTTTCTTT,CRGGGLGVEAFF
TRBD1,NA,TRBV5-6,14,TRBJ1-6,TGTGCCAGCAGCTTTAGACAGGGAAATTCACCCCTCCACTTT,CASSFRQGNSPLHF
NA,NA,TRBV6-2/TRBV6-3,13,TRBJ1-4,TGTGCCACCTCCGGACAGACTAATGAAAAACTGTTTTTT,CATSGQTNEKLFF
NA,once,TRBV3-1,16,TRBJ2-7,TGTGCCAGCAGCCAAGTCGGCAACGGATTGGGCTACGAGCAGTACTTC,CASSQVGNGLGYEQYF
TRBD2,NA,TRBV5-1,16,TRBJ2-5,TGCGCCAGCAGCCTCCGGACTAGCGGGTACCAAGAGACCCAGTACTTC,CASSLRTSGYQETQYF